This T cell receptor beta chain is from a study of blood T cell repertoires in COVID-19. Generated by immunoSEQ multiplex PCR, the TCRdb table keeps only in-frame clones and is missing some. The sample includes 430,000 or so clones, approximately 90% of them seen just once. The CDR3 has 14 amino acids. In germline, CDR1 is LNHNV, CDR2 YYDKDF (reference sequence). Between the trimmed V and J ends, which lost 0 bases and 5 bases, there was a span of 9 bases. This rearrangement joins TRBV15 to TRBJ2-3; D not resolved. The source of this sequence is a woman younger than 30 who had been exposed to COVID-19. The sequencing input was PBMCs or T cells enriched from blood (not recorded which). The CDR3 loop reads CATSRDRVGDTQYF. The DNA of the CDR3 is TGTGCCACCAGCAGAGATCGGGTAGGAGATACGCAGTATTTT.